This passage covers 9 T cell receptor beta chains from one sample sequenced in a study of Ad26.COV2.S vaccination and SARS-CoV-2 variants (dated by TCRdb to the early 2020s). Preparation of the library involved the immunoSEQ multiplex PCR assay. TCRdb took over this immuneACCESS table, retaining in-frame rearrangements with V and J assigned. Such tables are incomplete; in checked studies, under half of the missing clones stem from an unresolved V gene, and the remainder is unexplained. For this sample the table gives approximately 460,000 clones, of which about 89% were detected only once. 1.5% to 2% of the sample goes to the ten largest clones. Taken with the paper, the label for treatment or condition translates to: 15 to 20 received Ad26.COV2.S at low or high dose, single or two shots; about 5 received placebo; per-sample allocation not given. For vaccine and placebo recipients, repertoires were sequenced using samples collected on day 63 after the first injection.

The sequencing here drew on peripheral blood, taken in a trial of Ad26.COV2.S vaccine versus placebo. Receptors originate from a person between 18 and 65 years old who received the Ad26.COV2.S COVID-19 vaccine or a placebo.

The V call is TRBV5-5, the J call TRBJ1-1; D is possibly TRBD1 (5 bases). CDR3 size: 15 residues. Trimming removed 0 bases at V and 1 base at J, with 10 bases between. Germline-derived CDR1 and CDR2 are SGHKS and YYEKEE (reference sequence). Here the CDR3 reads CASSLAGTPNTEAFF. CDR3 nucleotide sequence: TGTGCCAGCAGCTTGGCGGGGACCCCGAACACTGAAGCTTTCTTT.

Details on this clone: The identical CDR3 is also encoded by other nucleotide sequences in the sample. The chain joins TRBV18 to TRBJ1-1; 8 positions match TRBD1. The length of the CDR3 is 15 residues. V gave up 0 bases and J gave up 5 bases; unmatched junction bases: 5. Germline values: CDR1 KGHSH, CDR2 LQKENI. Here the CDR3 reads CASSPPGTGGTEAFF. CDR3 nucleotides: TGTGCCAGCTCACCACCGGGGACAGGAGGTACTGAAGCTTTCTTT.

This chain joins TRBV11-2 and TRBJ2-7; no clear D. Germline V gene sequence: CDR1 SGHAT, CDR2 FQNNGV. The CDR3 length is 14 residues. V was cut by 5 bases and J by 0 bases, with 11 bases left in between. The CDR3 loop is CASSLHGYSYEQYF. In nucleotides, the CDR3 is TGTGCCAGCAGCCTCCACGGGTACTCCTACGAGCAGTACTTC.

In regard to this clone: At one of its ends the junction is not consistent with the germline gene, which may arise from a read error. The V call is TRBV4-1, the J call TRBJ2-1; 10 nucleotides match TRBD1. In germline, CDR1 is MGHRA, CDR2 YSYEKL. This CDR3 spans 12 amino acids. CDR3 amino acids: CASSQPGQGGLF. CDR3 bases: TGCGCCAGCAGCCAACCCGGACAGGGGGGACTCTTC.

CDR3 sequence reads: CASSRDFQETQYF. In DNA form, the CDR3 reads TGCGCCAGCAGCAGGGACTTTCAAGAGACCCAGTACTTC. V usage is TRBV5-1 and J usage is TRBJ2-5; possibly TRBD2 for D (6 bases). Germline CDR1 reads SGHRS; CDR2 reads YFSETQ. Trimming took 4 bases from V and 2 from J, leaving 9 bases between them. The CDR3 is 13 residues long.

The rearrangement links TRBV7-8 to TRBJ2-2, with 7 bases that match TRBD2. Germline V gene sequence: CDR1 SGHVS, CDR2 FQNEAQ. The CDR3 covers 19 residues. V was clipped by 3 bases and J by 5 bases; unmatched bases: 18. This CDR3 reads CASSLLVGGRGVVTGELFF. CDR3 nucleotide sequence: TGTGCCAGCAGCTTGCTAGTGGGCGGGAGAGGAGTTGTAACCGGGGAGCTGTTTTTT.

CDR3 in amino acids: CASSQLQASGYTF. In nucleotides, the CDR3 is TGCGCCAGCAGCCAGCTACAGGCCAGTGGCTACACCTTC. This chain uses TRBV4-3 with TRBJ1-2; perhaps TRBD1 as D (5 bases). This CDR3 is built from 13 residues. V lost 3 bases and J lost 7, with 12 bases in between. Germline V gene data show CDR1 as LGHNA and CDR2 as YSLEER.

This rearrangement joins TRBV3-1 (or the pseudogene TRBV3-2) to TRBJ2-7; D is undetermined. Per the germline V gene, CDR1 is LGHDT and CDR2 is YNNKEL (reference sequence). This CDR3 is 11 amino acids long. With 5 bases removed from V and 4 bases from J, the gap between germline ends came to 6 bases. CDR3 DNA sequence: TGTGCCAGCAGCGAGAGATACGAGCAGTACTTC. Translating gives CASSERYEQYF.

This clone occurred a few times. The sample holds other DNA sequences that translate to the same CDR3. The chain couples TRBV27 to TRBJ2-3; D call uncertain. CDR1 is MNHEY and CDR2 is SMNVEV in the germline V gene (reference sequence). With 7 bases removed from V and 0 bases from J, the gap between germline ends came to 8 bases. There are 13 residues in the CDR3. The CDR3 DNA follows: TGTGCCAGCAAACAGTCTAGCACAGATACGCAGTATTTT. It translates to CASKQSSTDTQYF.